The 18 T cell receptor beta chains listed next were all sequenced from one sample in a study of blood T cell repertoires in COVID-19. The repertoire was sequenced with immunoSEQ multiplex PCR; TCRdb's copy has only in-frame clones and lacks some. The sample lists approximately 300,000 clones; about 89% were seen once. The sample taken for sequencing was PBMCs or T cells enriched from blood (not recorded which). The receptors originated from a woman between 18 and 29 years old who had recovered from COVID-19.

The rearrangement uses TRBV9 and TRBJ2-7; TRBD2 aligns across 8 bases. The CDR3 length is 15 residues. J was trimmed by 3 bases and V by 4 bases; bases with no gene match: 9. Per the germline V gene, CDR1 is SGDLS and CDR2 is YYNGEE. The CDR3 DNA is TGTGCCAGCAGCTGGGGGAGCGGGGGCCACTACGAGCAGTACTTC. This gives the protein CASSWGSGGHYEQYF.

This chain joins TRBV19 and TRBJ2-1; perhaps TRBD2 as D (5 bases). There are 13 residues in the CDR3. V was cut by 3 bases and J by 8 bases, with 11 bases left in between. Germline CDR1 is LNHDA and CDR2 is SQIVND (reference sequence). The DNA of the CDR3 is TGTGCCAGTAGTATCTCTAGAGGGTATGAGCAGTTCTTC. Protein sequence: CASSISRGYEQFF.

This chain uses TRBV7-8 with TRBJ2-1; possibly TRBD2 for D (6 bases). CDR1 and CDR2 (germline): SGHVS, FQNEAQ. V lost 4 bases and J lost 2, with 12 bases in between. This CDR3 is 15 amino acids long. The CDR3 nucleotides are TGTGCCAGCAGCTCTCCGGGACTGACCTACAATGAGCAGTTCTTC. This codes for CASSSPGLTYNEQFF.

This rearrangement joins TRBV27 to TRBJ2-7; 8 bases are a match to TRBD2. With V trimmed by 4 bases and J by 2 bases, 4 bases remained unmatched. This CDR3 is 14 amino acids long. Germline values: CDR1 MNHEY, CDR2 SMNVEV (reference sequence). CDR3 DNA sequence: TGTGCCAGCAGTTCGGGGGGGGGCCCCTACGAGCAGTACTTC. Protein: CASSSGGGPYEQYF.

The CDR3 region is CASSQGGGPYPYGYTF. CDR3 DNA: TGTGCCAGCAGCCAAGGCGGGGGCCCATATCCTTATGGCTACACCTTC. The gene calls are TRBV3-1 (or the pseudogene TRBV3-2) and TRBJ1-2; TRBD1 might be the D (6 bases). Germline lookup yields CDR1 LGHDT and CDR2 YNNKEL (reference sequence). The CDR3 length is 16 residues. Trimming stripped 1 base from V and 5 bases from J, with 17 bases between.

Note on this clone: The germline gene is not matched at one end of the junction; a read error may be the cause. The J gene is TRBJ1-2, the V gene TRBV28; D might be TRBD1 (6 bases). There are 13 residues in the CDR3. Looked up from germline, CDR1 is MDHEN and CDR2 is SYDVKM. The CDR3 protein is CVSWTGQNYGYTF. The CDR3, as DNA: TGTGTCAGCTGGACCGGACAGAACTATGGCTACACCTTC.

As DNA, the CDR3 is TGTGCCAGCAGTTTTGTGACTAGCGGGGCAGATACGCAGTATTTT. Translated: CASSFVTSGADTQYF. J is TRBJ2-3 and V is TRBV27, with 11 bases fitting TRBD2. V dropped 3 bases and J dropped 4; count of bases not matched to a gene: 3. The germline CDR1 and CDR2 sequences are MNHEY and SMNVEV (reference sequence). CDR3 length: 15 residues.

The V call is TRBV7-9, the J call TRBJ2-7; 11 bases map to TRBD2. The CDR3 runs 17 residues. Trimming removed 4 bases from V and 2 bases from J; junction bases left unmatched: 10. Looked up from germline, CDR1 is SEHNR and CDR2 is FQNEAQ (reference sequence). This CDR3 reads CASSSELAGVIPYEQYF. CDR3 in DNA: TGTGCCAGCAGCTCGGAACTAGCGGGAGTTATACCCTACGAGCAGTACTTC.

In DNA, the CDR3 is TGTGCCAGCAGCGTAGCGGGGTTTCAGGAGACCCAGTACTTC. This sequence encodes CASSVAGFQETQYF. The rearrangement links TRBV9 to TRBJ2-5; D is possibly TRBD2 (5 bases). CDR1 is SGDLS and CDR2 is YYNGEE in the germline V gene. The CDR3 totals 14 residues. V lost 0 bases, J lost 5 bases, and 11 bases lay in between.

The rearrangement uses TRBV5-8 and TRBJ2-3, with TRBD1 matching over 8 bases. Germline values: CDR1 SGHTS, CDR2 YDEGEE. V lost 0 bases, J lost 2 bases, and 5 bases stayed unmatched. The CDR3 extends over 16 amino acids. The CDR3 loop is CASSLANRGDTDTQYF. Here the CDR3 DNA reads TGTGCCAGCAGCTTGGCCAACAGGGGGGACACAGATACGCAGTATTTT.

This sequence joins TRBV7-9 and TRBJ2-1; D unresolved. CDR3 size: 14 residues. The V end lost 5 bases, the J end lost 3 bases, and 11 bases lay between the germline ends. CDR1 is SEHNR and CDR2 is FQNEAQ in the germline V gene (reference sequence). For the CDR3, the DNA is TGTGCCAGCAGCCTCGGAGTAGGCTACAATGAGCAGTTCTTC. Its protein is CASSLGVGYNEQFF.

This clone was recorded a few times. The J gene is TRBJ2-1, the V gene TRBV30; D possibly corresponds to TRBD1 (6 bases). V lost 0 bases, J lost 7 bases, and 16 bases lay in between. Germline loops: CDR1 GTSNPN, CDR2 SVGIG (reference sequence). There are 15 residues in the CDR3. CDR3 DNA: TGTGCCTGGAGTGTACTCCAGGGGACGGCGAATGAGCAGTTCTTC. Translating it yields CAWSVLQGTANEQFF.

CDR3 bases: TGCGCCAGCAGCTTGGAAGGACAAACCTCCTACGAGCAGTACTTC. Protein product: CASSLEGQTSYEQYF. This sequence joins TRBV5-1 and TRBJ2-7; D may be TRBD1 (5 bases). V dropped 0 bases and J dropped 0 bases, with 10 bases sitting between them. The CDR3 is 15 residues long. Germline loops: CDR1 SGHRS, CDR2 YFSETQ.

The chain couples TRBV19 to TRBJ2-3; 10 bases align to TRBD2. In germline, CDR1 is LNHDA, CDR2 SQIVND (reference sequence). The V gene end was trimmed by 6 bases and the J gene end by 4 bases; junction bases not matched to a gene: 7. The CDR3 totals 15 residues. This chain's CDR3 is CASRFQSGGADTQYF. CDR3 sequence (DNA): TGTGCCAGTAGGTTCCAGAGCGGGGGGGCAGATACGCAGTATTTT.

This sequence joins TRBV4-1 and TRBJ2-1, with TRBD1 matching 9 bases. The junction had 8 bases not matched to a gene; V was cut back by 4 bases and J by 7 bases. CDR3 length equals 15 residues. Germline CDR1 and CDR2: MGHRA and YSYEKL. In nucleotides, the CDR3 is TGCGCCAGCAGCCTGCCGGGACAGGGAAGGAATGAGCAGTTCTTC. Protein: CASSLPGQGRNEQFF.

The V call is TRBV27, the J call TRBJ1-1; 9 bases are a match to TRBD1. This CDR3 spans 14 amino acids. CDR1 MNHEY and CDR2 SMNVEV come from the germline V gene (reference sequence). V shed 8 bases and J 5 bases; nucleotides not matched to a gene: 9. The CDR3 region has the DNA TGTGCCAGCCTTGAACAGGGGGCAGGAACTGAAGCTTTCTTT. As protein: CASLEQGAGTEAFF.

In nucleotides, the CDR3 is TGTGCCAGCAGCTTAGTTGTATACGGGAATCAGCCCCAGCATTTT. It is translated as CASSLVVYGNQPQHF. V is TRBV7-2 and J is TRBJ1-5; D gene unclear. Germline lookup yields CDR1 SGHTA and CDR2 FQGNSA. This CDR3 has 15 amino acids. Trimming removed 1 base from V and 4 bases from J, with 11 bases in between.

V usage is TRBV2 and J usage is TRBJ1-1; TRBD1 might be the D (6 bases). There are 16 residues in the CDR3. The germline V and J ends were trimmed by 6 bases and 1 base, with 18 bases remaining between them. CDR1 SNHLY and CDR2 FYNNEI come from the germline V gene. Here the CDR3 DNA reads TGTGCCAGCAGGGATCAAGAGGACAGCCCGAACACTGAAGCTTTCTTT. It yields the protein CASRDQEDSPNTEAFF.